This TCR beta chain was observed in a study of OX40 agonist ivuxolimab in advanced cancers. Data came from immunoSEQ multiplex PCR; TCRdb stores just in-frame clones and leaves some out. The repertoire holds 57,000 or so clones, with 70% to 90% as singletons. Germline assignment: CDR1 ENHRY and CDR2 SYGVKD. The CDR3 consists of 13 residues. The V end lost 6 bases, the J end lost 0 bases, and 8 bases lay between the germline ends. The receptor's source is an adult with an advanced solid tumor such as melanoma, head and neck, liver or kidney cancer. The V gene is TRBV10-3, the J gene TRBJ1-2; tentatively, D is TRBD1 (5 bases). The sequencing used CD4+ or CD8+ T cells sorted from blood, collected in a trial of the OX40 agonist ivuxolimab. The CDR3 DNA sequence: TGTGCCATCAGGACAGACCCTAACTATGGCTACACCTTC. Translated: CAIRTDPNYGYTF.